The 10 T cell receptor beta chains presented below share a single source sample, sequenced in a study of PD-1 blockade in classical Hodgkin lymphoma. Only in-frame clones appear in the TCRdb table, and some are missing; sequencing was by immunoSEQ multiplex PCR. The table lists 20,000 to 25,000 clones, about 71% of them singletons, with 15% to 20% in the top ten. Brentuximab vedotin exposure varied, and every patient relapsed after autologous stem cell transplantation. Sample: peripheral blood mononuclear cells (PBMCs), taken at baseline. These receptors were collected from a human donor with classical Hodgkin lymphoma.

This chain joins TRBV5-1 and TRBJ2-3, with TRBD2 matching over 9 bases. This CDR3 spans 16 amino acids. Germline CDR1 SGHRS, CDR2 YFSETQ. V shed 1 base and J 4 bases; nucleotides not matched to a gene: 7. This CDR3 reads CASSLFVAGAADTQYF. The CDR3 DNA reads TGCGCCAGCAGCTTGTTCGTAGCGGGAGCCGCAGATACGCAGTATTTT.

Only a few counts were recorded for this clone. The rearrangement uses TRBV19 and TRBJ2-7; D remains unclear. Germline CDR1 and CDR2: LNHDA and SQIVND (reference sequence). This CDR3 contains 14 residues. Trimming shortened V by 0 bases and J by 6 bases, and 12 bases separated the two germline ends. CDR3 nucleotide sequence: TGTGCCAGTAGTATAGAAGCAGCTTCCGGCGAGCAGTACTTC. Translated, it gives CASSIEAASGEQYF.

In DNA, the CDR3 is TGTGCCAGTACTCCCGAGGGCGGTAGACGCAATCAGCCCCAGCATTTT. Translation: CASTPEGGRRNQPQHF. The V gene is TRBV19, the J gene TRBJ1-5; D remains ambiguous. Germline CDR1 reads LNHDA; CDR2 reads SQIVND (reference sequence). This CDR3 is 16 amino acids long. The V gene lost 7 bases and the J gene lost 2 bases, with 18 bases spanning the gap.

The chain carries TRBV5-1 and TRBJ2-3, with 13 nucleotides matching TRBD2. Germline V lookup: CDR1 SGHRS, CDR2 YFSETQ. This CDR3 is 19 amino acids long. The V and J ends lost 4 bases and 0 bases, in that order; junction bases with no gene match: 11. CDR3 coding DNA: TGCGCCAGCAGCGTACGGACTAGCGGGAGAGCAGATAGCACAGATACGCAGTATTTT. Translating it yields CASSVRTSGRADSTDTQYF.

The chain uses TRBV30 and TRBJ2-2; D gene ambiguous. The length of the CDR3 is 15 residues. Germline V gene sequence: CDR1 GTSNPN, CDR2 SVGIG (reference sequence). V lost 2 bases to trimming and J lost 2 bases, with 12 bases between them. The CDR3 DNA reads TGTGCCTGGAGTCCTCCAAGTCCTAACACCGGGGAGCTGTTTTTT. This gives the protein CAWSPPSPNTGELFF.

The chain couples TRBV19 to TRBJ1-1; D is ambiguous. This CDR3 comprises 13 residues. Trimming cost V 7 bases and J 1 base, with 10 bases left between them. The germline gives CDR1 LNHDA, CDR2 SQIVND (reference sequence). The DNA for the CDR3 is TGTGCCAGTAAACCCTTAGCGAACACTGAAGCTTTCTTT. Translation: CASKPLANTEAFF.

This chain uses TRBV9 with TRBJ1-6; 9 nucleotides agree with TRBD1. The CDR3 extends over 16 amino acids. Trimming cost V 4 bases and J 9 bases; bases outside gene matches: 11. Germline CDR1 and CDR2: SGDLS and YYNGEE. Here the CDR3 reads CASSYGGTGLASPLHF. In DNA form, the CDR3 reads TGTGCCAGCAGCTATGGGGGGACAGGGTTGGCTTCACCCCTCCACTTT.

The chain links TRBV28 to TRBJ1-2; perhaps TRBD1 as D (5 bases). The length of the CDR3 is 14 residues. In germline, CDR1 is MDHEN, CDR2 SYDVKM. Trimming removed 1 base from V and 2 bases from J, with 8 bases in between. The CDR3 sequence: CASSLLAGNYGYTF. The CDR3 bases are TGTGCCAGCAGTTTATTGGCAGGGAACTATGGCTACACCTTC.

The V call is TRBV19, the J call TRBJ2-3; 12 bases fit TRBD2. The ends lost 6 bases at V and 2 bases at J; junction bases unmatched: 3. The CDR3 consists of 15 residues. Per the germline V gene, CDR1 is LNHDA and CDR2 is SQIVND (reference sequence). CDR3 sequence: CASSRLAGDTDTQYF. Written as DNA, the CDR3 is TGTGCCAGTAGCCGACTAGCGGGAGACACAGATACGCAGTATTTT.

This clone came up once. The chain combines TRBV28 with TRBJ2-5; 11 positions agree with TRBD2. Germline V CDR1 and CDR2: MDHEN, SYDVKM. The ends lost 6 bases at V and 3 bases at J; junction bases unmatched: 9. The CDR3 is made up of 16 amino acids. CDR3 residues: CASSHHKGLAEETQYF. The CDR3, as DNA: TGTGCCAGCAGCCACCACAAGGGACTAGCGGAAGAGACCCAGTACTTC.